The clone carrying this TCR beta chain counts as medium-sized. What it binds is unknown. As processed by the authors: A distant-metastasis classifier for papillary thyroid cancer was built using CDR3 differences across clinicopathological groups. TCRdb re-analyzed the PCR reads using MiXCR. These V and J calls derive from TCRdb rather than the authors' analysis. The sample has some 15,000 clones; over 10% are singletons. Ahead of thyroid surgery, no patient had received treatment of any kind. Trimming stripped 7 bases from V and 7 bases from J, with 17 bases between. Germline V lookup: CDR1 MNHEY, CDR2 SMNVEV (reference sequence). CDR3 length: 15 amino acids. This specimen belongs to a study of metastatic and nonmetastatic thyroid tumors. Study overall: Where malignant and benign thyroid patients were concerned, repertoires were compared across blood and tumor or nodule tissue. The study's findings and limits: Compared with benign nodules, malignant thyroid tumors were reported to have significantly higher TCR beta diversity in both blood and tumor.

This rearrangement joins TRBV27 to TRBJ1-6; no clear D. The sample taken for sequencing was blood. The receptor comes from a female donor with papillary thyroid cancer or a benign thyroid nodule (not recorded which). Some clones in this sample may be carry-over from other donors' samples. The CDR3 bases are TGTGCCAGCACCCCTGCGCTCTTTGGAAATTCACCCCTCCACTTT. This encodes CASTPALFGNSPLHF.